The TCR beta chain described here comes from a study of OX40 agonist ivuxolimab in advanced cancers. Study-wide background: Ivuxolimab was delivered to patients intravenously every 2 weeks at doses spanning 0.01 to 10 mg/kg. The mean age was about 61 years, ranging from roughly 23 to 80, with around four fifths of participants male.

Libraries were prepared by immunoSEQ multiplex PCR; TCRdb keeps only in-frame clonotypes and omits some of them. In the table there are over 60,000 clones, around 87% of which are singletons. Turning to this clone: No antigen is known for it.

Study-wide results and limits: Some nonresponders additionally presented with little normalized T-cell clonal expansion.

CDR1 is SGHRS and CDR2 is YFSETQ in the germline V gene. Trimming removed 2 bases at V and 9 bases at J, with 14 bases between. The CDR3 totals 14 residues. The V gene is TRBV5-1, the J gene TRBJ2-2; D remains ambiguous. The sample was CD4+ or CD8+ T cells sorted from blood, taken in a trial of the OX40 agonist ivuxolimab. The clonotype originates from an adult with an advanced solid tumor such as melanoma, head and neck, liver or kidney cancer. The CDR3: CASSFKEAYRELFF. The CDR3 DNA follows: TGCGCCAGCAGCTTCAAAGAGGCGTATCGGGAGCTGTTTTTT.